One sample yielded the 32 T cell receptor beta chains listed below, sequenced in a study of human T cells and chemical hapten exposure. Time point defined: patch test 2, 6 weeks after DPC sensitization. Sample treatment: therapeutic diphenylcyclopropenone sensitization with weekly scalp DPC. TCRdb passed the RACE reads through MiXCR, listing each CDR3 protein once. This sample has roughly 380,000 distinct CDR3 sequences, with more than 5% found just once. The sample consisted of whole blood, taken in connection with sensitization to the hapten diphenylcyclopropenone (DPC). The receptors were sampled from a woman between 18 and 29 years old with alopecia areata. Some clones in this sample may be carry-over from other donors' samples.

This clonotype was observed at least ten times. The chain has TRBV5-8 and TRBJ2-6, with D possibly being TRBD1 (6 bases). There are 19 residues in the CDR3. CDR1 SGHTS and CDR2 YDEGEE come from the germline V gene. The V end was cut by 3 bases, the J end by 1 base, with 20 bases between. The CDR3 coding sequence is TGTGCCAGCAGCTCCCTTCGGGACACATCTTTATCTGGGGCCAACGTCCTGACTTTC. Its protein is CASSSLRDTSLSGANVLTF. The full variable domain, its missing parts supplied by reference TRBV5-8 and TRBJ2-6, is EAGVTQSPTHLIKTRGQQATLRCSPISGHTSVYWYQQALGLGLQFLLWYDEGEERNRGNFPPRFSGRQFPNYSSELNVNALELEDSALYLCASSSLRDTSLSGANVLTFGAGSRLTVL.

CDR3: CASSPEVQSPLHF. The CDR3 DNA reads TGTGCCAGCTCACCAGAGGTACAGTCTCCCCTCCACTTT. The chain joins TRBV18 to TRBJ1-6; D call uncertain. V shed 2 bases and J shed 13 bases, with 12 bases lying between them. The CDR3 sequence is 13 residues long. Germline V CDR1 and CDR2: KGHSH, LQKENI.

This clonotype was seen just once. V and J are TRBV10-3 and TRBJ1-6; tentative D call: TRBD1 (6 bases). V was cut by 0 bases and J by 8 bases, with 11 bases left in between. The CDR3 has 15 amino acids. Germline loops: CDR1 ENHRY, CDR2 SYGVKD. The CDR3 DNA follows: TGTGCCATCAGTGAGTCGAGCAGGGGAGATTCACCCCTCCACTTT. It yields the protein CAISESSRGDSPLHF.

This clonotype was detected ten times or more. The chain carries TRBV6-1 and TRBJ1-5; no firm D call. This CDR3 region has 15 residues. Per the germline V gene, CDR1 is MNHNS and CDR2 is SASEGT. The V end was cut by 7 bases, the J end by 4 bases, with 17 bases between. The CDR3 DNA reads TGTGCCAGCATAGTTGTGTCAGGCGGAAATCAGCCCCAGCATTTT. It codes for CASIVVSGGNQPQHF.

The chain combines TRBV7-9 with TRBJ2-6, with 7 nucleotides matching TRBD2. CDR1 SEHNR and CDR2 FQNEAQ come from the germline V gene (reference sequence). The CDR3 runs to 16 residues. Trimming at V came to 4 bases and at J to 1 base, leaving 4 bases not matched to a gene. The CDR3 reads CASSSSGRSGANVLTF. The CDR3 nucleotides read TGTGCCAGCAGCTCATCCGGGAGGTCTGGGGCCAACGTCCTGACTTTC.

This clonotype was seen more than once but under ten times. The genes are TRBV11-2 and TRBJ2-4; TRBD2 might be the D (6 bases). Trimming took off 2 bases at V and 2 bases at J, with 16 bases between the two ends. The CDR3 contains 17 residues. From germline, CDR1 is SGHAT and CDR2 FQNNGV. The CDR3 loop is CASSLHYGGRSKNIQYF. DNA of the CDR3: TGTGCCAGCAGCTTACATTACGGGGGAAGATCCAAAAACATTCAGTACTTC.

This clonotype was found a few times. This chain connects TRBV5-1 to TRBJ2-7; possible D gene TRBD2, 5 bases. Trimming stripped 3 bases from V and 1 base from J, with 8 bases between. CDR3 length: 13 amino acids. The germline gives CDR1 SGHRS, CDR2 YFSETQ. Here the CDR3 DNA reads TGCGCCAGCAGCTGGGGAGAGTCCTACGAGCAGTACTTC. This encodes CASSWGESYEQYF. Based on the CDR3 plus reference TRBV5-1 and TRBJ2-7, the full variable domain is KAGVTQTPRYLIKTRGQQVTLSCSPISGHRSVSWYQQTPGQGLQFLFEYFSETQRNKGNFPGRFSGRQFSNSRSEMNVSTLELGDSALYLCASSWGESYEQYFGPGTRLTVT.

This clonotype turned up a few times. One junction end does not reproduce the germline sequence, and a read error may be involved. V usage is TRBV7-9 and J usage is TRBJ2-1, with TRBD2 matching over 10 bases. The germline V gene encodes CDR1 SEHNR and CDR2 FQNEAQ (reference sequence). The CDR3 loop spans 15 amino acids. Here the CDR3 DNA reads TGTGCCAGCAGCCTAGCGGGGGTCCCTACCCATGAGCAGTTCTTC. This translates into CASSLAGVPTHEQFF.

In this sample, this clonotype turned up many times. The chain employs TRBV5-1 and TRBJ2-3; D call uncertain. The V end was cut by 7 bases, the J end by 2 bases, with 17 bases between. CDR3 length: 15 amino acids. Looked up from germline, CDR1 is SGHRS and CDR2 is YFSETQ. The CDR3: CASLPTPQPTDTQYF. DNA of the CDR3: TGCGCCAGCCTCCCTACACCCCAGCCCACAGATACGCAGTATTTT.

A few counts support this clonotype. This chain links TRBV15 with TRBJ2-1; D gene ambiguous. The germline V and J ends were trimmed by 2 bases and 6 bases, with 8 bases remaining between them. In germline, CDR1 is LNHNV, CDR2 YYDKDF (reference sequence). CDR3 length equals 13 residues. CDR3 protein: CATSRLSRNEQFF. The CDR3 bases are TGTGCCACCAGCAGACTTAGTCGCAATGAGCAGTTCTTC.

The V call is TRBV7-9, the J call TRBJ2-7; 11 nucleotides align to TRBD1. V shed 3 bases, J shed 4 bases, and the junction held 14 bases outside the gene matches. Germline CDR1 and CDR2: SEHNR and FQNEAQ (reference sequence). This CDR3 contains 18 residues. The CDR3 here is CASSFPSGTGGIGYEQYF. The CDR3 region has the DNA TGTGCCAGCAGCTTTCCAAGCGGGACAGGGGGTATCGGGTACGAGCAGTACTTC.

At least ten counts were recorded for this clonotype. This chain connects TRBV12-3 or TRBV12-4 to TRBJ2-7, with 9 bases lining up with TRBD2. CDR3 length: 13 residues. V dropped 6 bases and J dropped 2; count of bases not matched to a gene: 2. CDR3 amino acids: CASRVAGAYEQYF. The DNA of the CDR3 is TGTGCCAGCAGGGTAGCGGGAGCCTACGAGCAGTACTTC.

This clonotype was found many times. This chain links TRBV29-1 with TRBJ1-3; possibly TRBD1 for D (6 bases). This CDR3 contains 13 residues. Germline V lookup: CDR1 SQVTM, CDR2 ANQGSEA. DNA for the CDR3: TGCAGGTGGACAGTGAGCTCTGGAAACACCATATATTTT. Its translation: CRWTVSSGNTIYF.

This clonotype was found many times. The chain couples TRBV4-1 to TRBJ1-6; 8 positions match TRBD1. This CDR3 is built from 17 residues. The J segment lost 5 bases and the V segment lost 4 bases, leaving 10 bases of the junction unmatched. Germline-derived CDR1 and CDR2 are MGHRA and YSYEKL. CDR3 nucleotide sequence: TGCGCCAGCAGCCTTTACAACAGGGGGACGGATAATTCACCCCTCCACTTT. Translation: CASSLYNRGTDNSPLHF.

There are a few counts of this clonotype. The chain has TRBV5-1 and TRBJ2-7, with TRBD1 identical over 9 bases. Germline V CDR1 and CDR2: SGHRS, YFSETQ. This CDR3 contains 14 residues. V lost 4 bases and J lost 7; bases outside the gene matches: 9. The CDR3 region has the DNA TGCGCCAGCAGCCCCGGGACAGGGTATGTTGAGCAGTACTTC. This sequence encodes CASSPGTGYVEQYF.

This clonotype was observed at least ten times. The rearrangement links TRBV7-6 to TRBJ1-6, with 7 bases lining up with TRBD1. The CDR3 is 16 residues long. The J segment lost 2 bases and the V segment lost 5 bases, leaving 6 bases of the junction unmatched. Germline V CDR1 and CDR2: SGHVS, FNYEAQ. CDR3 amino acids: CASSLWTGTYNSPLHF. As DNA, the CDR3 is TGTGCCAGCAGCCTCTGGACAGGAACCTATAATTCACCCCTCCACTTT.

The V and J genes are TRBV4-1 and TRBJ2-3, with 7 positions matching TRBD2. With V trimmed by 6 bases and J by 4 bases, 4 bases remained unmatched. The CDR3 length is 13 residues. The germline V gene encodes CDR1 MGHRA and CDR2 YSYEKL. The CDR3, as DNA: TGCGCCAGCAGTTGGACTAGTTCAGATACGCAGTATTTT. Protein product: CASSWTSSDTQYF.

V usage is TRBV10-3 and J usage is TRBJ1-5; 7 bases align to TRBD1. V was clipped by 11 bases and J by 1 base; unmatched bases: 8. Germline V gene sequence: CDR1 ENHRY, CDR2 SYGVKD. CDR3 length equals 14 residues. CDR3 in amino acids: CAVQGQSSNQPQHF. The CDR3 DNA reads as TGTGCCGTACAGGGACAGTCAAGCAATCAGCCCCAGCATTTT.

The DNA for the CDR3 is TGTGCCAGCAGCCACGCGGAGGTCCAAGAGACCCAGTACTTC. It translates to CASSHAEVQETQYF. The J gene is TRBJ2-5, the V gene TRBV27; possibly TRBD2 for D (5 bases). The CDR3 extends over 14 amino acids. V was pared by 6 bases and J by 1 base, with 12 bases between. The germline gives CDR1 MNHEY, CDR2 SMNVEV (reference sequence).

This clonotype was seen only a few times. The genes are TRBV7-2 and TRBJ1-5, with D unresolved. Germline V gene data show CDR1 as SGHTA and CDR2 as FQGNSA. Trimming took 2 bases from V and 2 from J, leaving 13 bases between them. This CDR3 comprises 16 residues. In DNA, the CDR3 is TGTGCCAGCAGCTTAAGTCTGAGTAGGGGCAATCAGCCCCAGCATTTT. Protein product: CASSLSLSRGNQPQHF.

The sample holds many counts of this clonotype. The chain recombines TRBV27 with TRBJ1-5; D may be TRBD1 (6 bases). The CDR3 is 16 residues long. Trimming removed 5 bases at V and 6 bases at J, with 20 bases between. Germline CDR1 MNHEY, CDR2 SMNVEV (reference sequence). The CDR3 loop is CASSPRQVVGFQPQHF. The CDR3 DNA reads TGTGCCAGCAGTCCCAGACAGGTTGTGGGGTTTCAGCCCCAGCATTTT.

This clonotype was picked up many times. A junction end diverges from the germline sequence, so it may reflect a read error. The chain carries TRBV20-1 and TRBJ2-7; D is possibly TRBD1 (5 bases). CDR3 size: 10 residues. Germline CDR1 DFQATT, CDR2 SNEGSKA (reference sequence). The chain's CDR3 is CSARDRVIDF. CDR3 DNA: TGCAGTGCTAGAGACAGGGTTATAGACTTC.

V gene TRBV21-1 combines with J gene TRBJ2-7. TRBV21-1 is reported as a pseudogene. This CDR3 contains 14 residues. The CDR3 spells CASSKALRGSEQYF. In DNA, the CDR3 is TGTGCCAGCAGCAAAGCGCTTCGGGGTTCCGAGCAGTACTTC.

This clonotype was observed at least ten times. The J gene is TRBJ1-6, the V gene TRBV20-1; a weak D match, TRBD1 (6 bases). V was clipped by 6 bases and J by 3 bases, with 9 bases between them. The CDR3 length is 13 residues. Germline CDR1 DFQATT, CDR2 SNEGSKA (reference sequence). CDR3 coding DNA: TGCAGTGCCGTACAGGGCTATAATTCACCCCTCCACTTT. Its protein is CSAVQGYNSPLHF.

The chain carries TRBV10-3 and TRBJ2-3, with D perhaps matching TRBD1 (5 bases). The CDR3 consists of 16 residues. CDR1 and CDR2 (germline): ENHRY, SYGVKD. With 6 bases removed from V and 1 base from J, the gap between germline ends came to 17 bases. This CDR3 is CAIRNPGYFGTDTQYF. CDR3 DNA: TGTGCCATCAGGAACCCAGGGTACTTTGGCACAGATACGCAGTATTTT.

The chain recombines TRBV6-5 with TRBJ1-1; the D gene is possibly TRBD1 (6 bases). Trimming cost V 0 bases and J 5 bases, with 10 bases left between them. Germline V gene sequence: CDR1 MNHEY, CDR2 SVGAGI. There are 14 residues in the CDR3. For the CDR3, the DNA is TGTGCCAGCAGTTACTCAACAGGGATGACTGAAGCTTTCTTT. It specifies CASSYSTGMTEAFF.

The rearrangement joins TRBV12-3 or TRBV12-4 to TRBJ2-3; no clear D. Trimming stripped 5 bases from V and 0 bases from J, with 9 bases between. The CDR3 extends over 14 amino acids. The chain's CDR3 is CASSALPSTDTQYF. The CDR3 nucleotides read TGTGCCAGCAGTGCACTACCGAGCACAGATACGCAGTATTTT.

This chain links TRBV6-6 with TRBJ1-1; a possible D gene is TRBD1 (6 bases). Trimming pared 11 bases from V and 0 bases from J, leaving 13 bases between. The CDR3 has 13 amino acids. The germline V gene has CDR1 MNHNY and CDR2 SVGAGI (reference sequence). CDR3 sequence reads: CAGWGALNTEAFF. The CDR3 DNA sequence: TGTGCCGGCTGGGGGGCCTTGAACACTGAAGCTTTCTTT.

In this sample, this clonotype turned up a few times. The chain has TRBV10-3 and TRBJ1-6; 8 positions agree with TRBD1. Germline lookup yields CDR1 ENHRY and CDR2 SYGVKD. The CDR3 is 13 amino acids. With 5 bases clipped from V and 6 bases from J, the junction kept 0 bases outside the gene matches. CDR3 sequence: CAISQGANSPLHF. DNA for the CDR3: TGTGCCATCAGTCAGGGGGCTAATTCACCCCTCCACTTT.

This clonotype showed up just a few times. The CDR3 sequence is CASSLALDSSTDTQYF. CDR3 coding DNA: TGCGCCAGCAGCTTGGCACTGGATTCTAGCACAGATACGCAGTATTTT. The V and J genes are TRBV5-1 and TRBJ2-3; D is unresolved. Looked up from germline, CDR1 is SGHRS and CDR2 is YFSETQ. The V end lost 0 bases, the J end lost 0 bases, and 11 bases lay between the germline ends. The CDR3 sequence is 16 residues long.

This clonotype was seen at least ten times. This chain uses TRBV20-1 with TRBJ1-1; 8 bases are shared with TRBD1. Germline values: CDR1 DFQATT, CDR2 SNEGSKA (reference sequence). Trimming removed 6 bases from V and 4 bases from J; junction bases left unmatched: 7. The CDR3 is 13 residues long. CDR3 loop: CSARTGGGTEAFF. For the CDR3, the DNA is TGCAGTGCCCGAACAGGGGGTGGCACTGAAGCTTTCTTT.

Only a few counts were recorded for this clonotype. The chain combines TRBV7-9 with TRBJ1-5, with TRBD1 matching over 8 bases. The V and J ends lost 4 bases and 2 bases, in that order; junction bases with no gene match: 7. CDR1 is SEHNR, CDR2 FQNEAQ, per germline (reference sequence). This CDR3 is built from 16 residues. DNA of the CDR3: TGTGCCAGCAGCTCCGATCAGGGGGCTCGCAATCAGCCCCAGCATTTT. Residues: CASSSDQGARNQPQHF.